The 18 T cell receptor beta chains below all came from one sample that was sequenced in a study of control samples from healthy donors and cancer patients (TCRdb year 2020). The library was prepared using the immunoSEQ multiplex PCR assay. In TCRdb, the immuneACCESS table is reduced to in-frame sequences with V and J assigned. These tables do not hold every clone; where another copy was compared, an unresolved V gene accounts for under half, and the others remain unexplained. Here the sample has approximately 150,000 clones; about 89% occur a single time. Of the sample, around 7.3% is held by the ten largest clones. What was sequenced was blood. These receptors originate from a man aged 18 to 30 in good health.

This clone occurred once. The rearrangement uses TRBV28 and TRBJ2-7; perhaps TRBD1 as D (6 bases). The CDR3 is 13 residues long. CDR1 MDHEN and CDR2 SYDVKM come from the germline V gene. V was shortened by 6 bases and J by 5 bases, with 14 bases between the two germline ends. As DNA, the CDR3 is TGTGCCAGCAGCCTAGGGACATCAAACGAGCAGTACTTC. As protein: CASSLGTSNEQYF.

The chain is built from TRBV5-1 and TRBJ2-7; D tentatively reads TRBD1 or TRBD2 (5 bases each). The germline V gene encodes CDR1 SGHRS and CDR2 YFSETQ. V was pared by 3 bases and J by 0 bases, with 28 bases between. The length of the CDR3 is 20 residues. The CDR3 DNA sequence: TGCGCCAGCAGCTCCCAGACGAGGCTAAGTAGGGACGGTGGCTCCTACGAGCAGTACTTC. This codes for CASSSQTRLSRDGGSYEQYF.

This clone was observed a single time. This chain joins TRBV5-4 and TRBJ2-5; D is possibly TRBD2 (6 bases). The germline V gene has CDR1 SGHNT and CDR2 YYREEE (reference sequence). The CDR3 is made up of 15 amino acids. V was cut by 3 bases and J by 2 bases, with 14 bases left in between. The chain's CDR3 is CASSSRYGSQETQYF. CDR3 DNA: TGTGCCAGCAGCTCCCGTTACGGGAGTCAAGAGACCCAGTACTTC.

V and J are TRBV24-1 and TRBJ2-2, with 9 bases lining up with TRBD1. Trimming at V came to 3 bases and at J to 6 bases, leaving 10 bases not matched to a gene. The CDR3 covers 17 residues. Germline V gene data show CDR1 as KGHDR and CDR2 as SFDVKD. CDR3 DNA: TGTGCCACCAGTGATCCTACAGGGGGCTTATCACCCGGGGAGCTGTTTTTT. This codes for CATSDPTGGLSPGELFF.

The CDR3 DNA follows: TGTGCCAGCAACCCAGGGGCCGGCATGAACACTGAAGCTTTCTTT. It is translated as CASNPGAGMNTEAFF. The J gene is TRBJ1-1, the V gene TRBV27; D might be TRBD1 (6 bases). This CDR3 has 15 amino acids. The V end lost 7 bases, the J end lost 0 bases, and 15 bases lay between the germline ends. The germline V gene encodes CDR1 MNHEY and CDR2 SMNVEV (reference sequence).

The rearrangement joins TRBV6-5 to TRBJ2-5, with TRBD1 identical over 12 bases. V shed 6 bases, J shed 4 bases, and the junction held 6 bases outside the gene matches. The CDR3 has 15 residues. Germline lookup yields CDR1 MNHEY and CDR2 SVGAGI. The CDR3 protein is CASRGTGGISETQYF. Here the CDR3 DNA reads TGTGCCAGCAGGGGGACAGGGGGCATATCAGAGACCCAGTACTTC.

The chain carries TRBV5-8 and TRBJ2-7, with 15 bases aligning to TRBD2. Germline V gives CDR1 SGHTS, CDR2 YDEGEE. The trim removed 4 bases at V and 2 bases at J, leaving 10 bases unmatched. The CDR3 has 18 residues. The CDR3 spells CASSGGLAGGLITYEQYF. CDR3 DNA sequence: TGTGCCAGCAGCGGGGGACTAGCGGGGGGCCTTATAACCTACGAGCAGTACTTC. The variable domain in full, completed from reference TRBV5-8 and TRBJ2-7, reads EAGVTQSPTHLIKTRGQQATLRCSPISGHTSVYWYQQALGLGLQFLLWYDEGEERNRGNFPPRFSGRQFPNYSSELNVNALELEDSALYLCASSGGLAGGLITYEQYFGPGTRLTVT.

The chain employs TRBV10-3 and TRBJ2-7; 10 positions agree with TRBD1. V lost 5 bases and J lost 5; bases outside the gene matches: 6. The CDR3 contains 14 residues. Per the germline V gene, CDR1 is ENHRY and CDR2 is SYGVKD. The CDR3 is CAISRDRGGDEQYF. Written as DNA, the CDR3 is TGTGCCATCAGTAGGGACAGGGGAGGTGACGAGCAGTACTTC.

As regards this clone: Within the sample, other DNA sequences also encode this same CDR3. The CDR3, as DNA: TGCGCCAGCAGCTTGGTCGGGGACTATGGCTACACCTTC. This sequence encodes CASSLVGDYGYTF. The chain recombines TRBV5-1 with TRBJ1-2; D not resolved. The V and J ends lost 0 bases and 3 bases respectively, with 6 bases between them. Germline values: CDR1 SGHRS, CDR2 YFSETQ. The CDR3 is 13 residues long. Full variable domain (missing parts from reference TRBV5-1 and TRBJ1-2): KAGVTQTPRYLIKTRGQQVTLSCSPISGHRSVSWYQQTPGQGLQFLFEYFSETQRNKGNFPGRFSGRQFSNSRSEMNVSTLELGDSALYLCASSLVGDYGYTFGSGTRLTVV.

This chain joins TRBV19 and TRBJ2-1; D uncertain. The CDR3 has 16 residues. With 6 bases removed from V and 1 base from J, the gap between germline ends came to 16 bases. Germline V gene lookup returns CDR1 LNHDA and CDR2 SQIVND (reference sequence). CDR3 sequence reads: CASRTGPTDSYNEQFF. For the CDR3, the DNA is TGTGCCAGTAGGACCGGACCGACCGATTCCTACAATGAGCAGTTCTTC.

V is TRBV7-2 and J is TRBJ2-7, with 9 bases lining up with TRBD2. V was clipped by 1 base and J by 7 bases; unmatched bases: 5. This CDR3 is built from 14 residues. CDR1 is SGHTA and CDR2 is FQGNSA in the germline V gene. The chain's CDR3 is CASSLGGGAREQYF. The CDR3 nucleotides read TGTGCCAGCAGCTTAGGCGGGGGGGCAAGAGAGCAGTACTTC.

This chain links TRBV3-1 (or the pseudogene TRBV3-2) with TRBJ1-1, with 9 bases fitting TRBD1. The junction had 7 bases not matched to a gene; V was cut back by 6 bases and J by 5 bases. Germline CDR1 and CDR2: LGHDT and YNNKEL (reference sequence). The CDR3 covers 14 residues. The CDR3 spells CASRRQGVLTEAFF. In DNA form, the CDR3 reads TGTGCCAGCAGACGACAGGGGGTTTTGACTGAAGCTTTCTTT.

This clone came up many times. The chain carries TRBV30 and TRBJ1-2; TRBD1 matches at 10 bases. The CDR3 extends over 16 amino acids. Germline V gives CDR1 GTSNPN, CDR2 SVGIG (reference sequence). V lost 3 bases, J lost 4 bases, and 11 bases stayed unmatched. CDR3 residues: CAWRGQGLELSYGYTF. The CDR3 bases are TGTGCCTGGAGGGGACAGGGGCTCGAGTTGAGCTATGGCTACACCTTC.

The chain uses TRBV3-1 (or the pseudogene TRBV3-2) and TRBJ1-1; no reliable D call. V gave up 5 bases and J gave up 1 base, with 2 bases separating them. CDR3 length equals 11 residues. Germline V lookup: CDR1 LGHDT, CDR2 YNNKEL (reference sequence). Here the CDR3 DNA reads TGTGCCAGCAGCAAGAACACTGAAGCTTTCTTT. This sequence encodes CASSKNTEAFF.

The rearrangement joins TRBV9 to TRBJ1-1; no reliable D call. V was pared by 4 bases and J by 1 base, with 11 bases between. The germline V gene has CDR1 SGDLS and CDR2 YYNGEE. CDR3 length equals 14 residues. In DNA, the CDR3 is TGTGCCAGCAGCCTACAGAACACGAACACTGAAGCTTTCTTT. Translated, it gives CASSLQNTNTEAFF.

The chain links TRBV19 to TRBJ2-5; 7 bases agree with TRBD1. The CDR3 spans 15 residues. In germline, CDR1 is LNHDA, CDR2 SQIVND (reference sequence). The V gene end was trimmed by 5 bases and the J gene end by 5 bases; junction bases not matched to a gene: 11. CDR3 in DNA: TGTGCCAGTAGTCACGGGGACAGACCCGGGGAGACCCAGTACTTC. Its translation is CASSHGDRPGETQYF.

The chain links TRBV19 to TRBJ2-1; 12 bases line up with TRBD2. This CDR3 is built from 15 residues. J gave up 4 bases and V 6 bases, and 4 bases lay outside the gene matches. Germline CDR1 reads LNHDA; CDR2 reads SQIVND (reference sequence). The CDR3 loop reads CASSPSGGEYNEQFF. The DNA of the CDR3 is TGTGCCAGTAGCCCTAGCGGGGGGGAATACAATGAGCAGTTCTTC. Together with reference TRBV19 and TRBJ2-1, the CDR3 gives the full variable domain: DGGITQSPKYLFRKEGQNVTLSCEQNLNHDAMYWYRQDPGQGLRLIYYSQIVNDFQKGDIAEGYSVSREKKESFPLTVTSAQKNPTAFYLCASSPSGGEYNEQFFGPGTRLTVL.

The rearrangement links TRBV24-1 to TRBJ2-2; perhaps TRBD2 as D (6 bases). The CDR3 is 15 amino acids. The germline V gene has CDR1 KGHDR and CDR2 SFDVKD. V dropped 3 bases and J dropped 6 bases, with 13 bases sitting between them. For the CDR3, the DNA is TGTGCCACCAGTGATCACCGGGAGCCCCCCGGGGAGCTGTTTTTT. It yields the protein CATSDHREPPGELFF.